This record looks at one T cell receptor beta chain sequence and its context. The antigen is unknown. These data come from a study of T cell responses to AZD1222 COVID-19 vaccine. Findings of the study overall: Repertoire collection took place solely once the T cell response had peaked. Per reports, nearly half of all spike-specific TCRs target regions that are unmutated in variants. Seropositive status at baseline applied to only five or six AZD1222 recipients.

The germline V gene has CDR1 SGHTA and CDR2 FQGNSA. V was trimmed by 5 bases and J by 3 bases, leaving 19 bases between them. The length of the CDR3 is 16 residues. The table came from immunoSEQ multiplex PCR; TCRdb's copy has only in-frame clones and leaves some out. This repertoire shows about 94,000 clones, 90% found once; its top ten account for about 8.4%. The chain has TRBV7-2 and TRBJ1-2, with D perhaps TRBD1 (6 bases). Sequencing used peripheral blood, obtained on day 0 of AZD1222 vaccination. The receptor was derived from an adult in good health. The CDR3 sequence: CASSPPRWGRDYGYTF. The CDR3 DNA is TGTGCCAGCAGCCCCCCAAGGTGGGGGCGAGACTATGGCTACACCTTC.